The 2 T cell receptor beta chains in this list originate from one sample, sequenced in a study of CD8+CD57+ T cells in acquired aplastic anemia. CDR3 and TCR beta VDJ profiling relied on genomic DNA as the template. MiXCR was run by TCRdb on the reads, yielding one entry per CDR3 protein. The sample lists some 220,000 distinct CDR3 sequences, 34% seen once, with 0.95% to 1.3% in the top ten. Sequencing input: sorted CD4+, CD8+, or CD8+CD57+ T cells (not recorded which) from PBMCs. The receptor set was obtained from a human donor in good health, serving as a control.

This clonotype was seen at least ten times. The CDR3 loop is CASSPYPSSYEQYF. The CDR3 DNA is TGCGCCAGCAGCCCCTACCCGAGTTCCTACGAGCAGTACTTC. The chain is built from TRBV5-1 and TRBJ2-7; D gene unclear. The CDR3 loop spans 14 amino acids. CDR1 is SGHRS, CDR2 YFSETQ, per germline. The germline V and J ends were trimmed by 4 bases and 1 base, with 12 bases remaining between them. Based on the CDR3 plus reference TRBV5-1 and TRBJ2-7, the full variable domain is KAGVTQTPRYLIKTRGQQVTLSCSPISGHRSVSWYQQTPGQGLQFLFEYFSETQRNKGNFPGRFSGRQFSNSRSEMNVSTLELGDSALYLCASSPYPSSYEQYFGPGTRLTVT.

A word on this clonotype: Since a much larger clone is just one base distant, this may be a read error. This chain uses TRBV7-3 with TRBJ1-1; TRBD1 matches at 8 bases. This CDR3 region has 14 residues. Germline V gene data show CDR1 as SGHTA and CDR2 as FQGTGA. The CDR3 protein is CASRPGGMNAEAFF. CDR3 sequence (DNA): TGTGCCAGCAGACCAGGGGGCATGAACGCTGAAGCTTTCTTT.